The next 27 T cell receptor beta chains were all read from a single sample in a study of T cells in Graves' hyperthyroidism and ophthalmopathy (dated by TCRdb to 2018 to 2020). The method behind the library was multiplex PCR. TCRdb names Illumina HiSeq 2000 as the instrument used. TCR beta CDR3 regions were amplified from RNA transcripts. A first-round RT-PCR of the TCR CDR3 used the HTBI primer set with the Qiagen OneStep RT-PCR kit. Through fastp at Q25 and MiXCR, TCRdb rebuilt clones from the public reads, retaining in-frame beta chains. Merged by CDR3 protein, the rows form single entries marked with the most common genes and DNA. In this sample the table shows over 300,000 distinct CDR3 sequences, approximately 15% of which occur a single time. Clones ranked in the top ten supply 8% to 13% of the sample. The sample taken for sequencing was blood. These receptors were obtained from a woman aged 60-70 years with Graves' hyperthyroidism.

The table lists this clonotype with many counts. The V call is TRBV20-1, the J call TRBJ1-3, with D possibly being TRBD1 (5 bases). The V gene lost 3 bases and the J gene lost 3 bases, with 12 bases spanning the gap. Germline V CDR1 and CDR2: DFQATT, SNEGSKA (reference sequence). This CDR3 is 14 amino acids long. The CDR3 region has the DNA TGCAGTGCTAGGTCTGGCAGGGTTGGAAACACCATATATTTT. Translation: CSARSGRVGNTIYF.

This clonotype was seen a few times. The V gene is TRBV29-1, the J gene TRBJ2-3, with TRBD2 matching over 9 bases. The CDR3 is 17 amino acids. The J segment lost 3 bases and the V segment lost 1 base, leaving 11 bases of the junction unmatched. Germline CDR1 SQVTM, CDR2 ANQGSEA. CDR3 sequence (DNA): TGCAGCGTTGAAGCCCCCGCGGGAGGGGGTTCAACAGATACGCAGTATTTT. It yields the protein CSVEAPAGGGSTDTQYF.

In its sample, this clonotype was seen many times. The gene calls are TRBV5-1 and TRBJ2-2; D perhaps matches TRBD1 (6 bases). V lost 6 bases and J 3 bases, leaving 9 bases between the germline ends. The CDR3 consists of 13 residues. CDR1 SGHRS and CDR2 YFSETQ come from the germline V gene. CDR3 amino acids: CASNEGDTGELFF. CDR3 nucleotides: TGCGCCAGCAATGAGGGGGACACCGGGGAGCTGTTTTTT.

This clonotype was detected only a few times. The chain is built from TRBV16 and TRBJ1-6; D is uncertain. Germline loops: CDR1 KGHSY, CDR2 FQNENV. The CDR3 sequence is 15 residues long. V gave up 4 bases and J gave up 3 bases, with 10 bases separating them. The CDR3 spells CASSPAGSYNSPLHF. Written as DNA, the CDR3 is TGTGCCAGCAGCCCGGCGGGGAGCTATAATTCACCCCTCCACTTT.

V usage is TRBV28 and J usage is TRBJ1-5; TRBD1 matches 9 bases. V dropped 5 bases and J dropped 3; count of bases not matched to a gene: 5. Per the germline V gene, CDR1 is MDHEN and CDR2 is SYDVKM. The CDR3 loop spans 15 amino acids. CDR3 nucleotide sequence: TGTGCCAGCAGTCAGGACAGGGGCGCCAATCAGCCCCAGCATTTT. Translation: CASSQDRGANQPQHF.

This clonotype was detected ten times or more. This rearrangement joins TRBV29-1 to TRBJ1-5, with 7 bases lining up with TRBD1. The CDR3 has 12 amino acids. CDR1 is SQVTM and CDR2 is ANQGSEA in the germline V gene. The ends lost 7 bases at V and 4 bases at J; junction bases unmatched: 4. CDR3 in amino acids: CSAVQGNQPQHF. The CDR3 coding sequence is TGCAGCGCCGTACAGGGGAATCAGCCCCAGCATTTT.

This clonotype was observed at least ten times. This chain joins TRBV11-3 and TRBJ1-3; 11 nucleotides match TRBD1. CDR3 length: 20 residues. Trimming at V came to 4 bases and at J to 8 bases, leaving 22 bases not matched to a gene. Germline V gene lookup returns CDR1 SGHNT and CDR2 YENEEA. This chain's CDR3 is CASSSASDRGHFALRHTIYF. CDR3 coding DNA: TGTGCCAGCAGCTCGGCGTCGGACAGGGGGCATTTCGCTCTTCGTCACACCATATATTTT.

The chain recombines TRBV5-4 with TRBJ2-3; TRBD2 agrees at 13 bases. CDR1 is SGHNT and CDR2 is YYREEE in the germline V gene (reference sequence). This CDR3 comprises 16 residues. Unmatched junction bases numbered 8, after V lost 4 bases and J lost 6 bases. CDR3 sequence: CASSEGLAGDSDTQYF. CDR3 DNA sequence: TGTGCCAGCAGCGAAGGACTAGCGGGAGATTCGGATACGCAGTATTTT.

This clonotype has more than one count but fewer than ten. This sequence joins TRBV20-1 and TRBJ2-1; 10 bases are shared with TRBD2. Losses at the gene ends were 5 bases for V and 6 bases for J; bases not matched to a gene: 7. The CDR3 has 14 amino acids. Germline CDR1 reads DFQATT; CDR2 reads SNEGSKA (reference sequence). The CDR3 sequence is CSAGVSGRANEQFF. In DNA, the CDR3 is TGCAGTGCTGGCGTCAGCGGGAGGGCCAATGAGCAGTTCTTC.

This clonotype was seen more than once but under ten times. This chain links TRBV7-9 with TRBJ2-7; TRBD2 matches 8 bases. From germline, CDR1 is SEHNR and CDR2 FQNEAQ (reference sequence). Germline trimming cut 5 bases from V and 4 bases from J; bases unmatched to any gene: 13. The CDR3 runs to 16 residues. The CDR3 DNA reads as TGTGCCAGCAGCCCATTAGCGGGGAGCCTATATTACGAGCAGTACTTC. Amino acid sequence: CASSPLAGSLYYEQYF.

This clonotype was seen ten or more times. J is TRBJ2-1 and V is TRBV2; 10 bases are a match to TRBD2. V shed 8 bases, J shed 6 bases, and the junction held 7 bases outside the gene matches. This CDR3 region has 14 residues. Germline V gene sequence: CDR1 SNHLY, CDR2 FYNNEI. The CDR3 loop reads CASEEGTSVNEQFF. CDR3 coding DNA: TGTGCCAGCGAGGAAGGGACTAGCGTCAATGAGCAGTTCTTC.

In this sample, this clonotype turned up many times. The CDR3 DNA follows: TGTGCCAGCAGTTTCCCACAGGAGGCAAGGGCGAACACTGAAGCTTTCTTT. Its protein product is CASSFPQEARANTEAFF. The rearrangement uses TRBV12-3 or TRBV12-4 and TRBJ1-1; D possibly corresponds to TRBD1 (5 bases). This CDR3 is built from 17 residues. Deletions cut 3 bases from V and 1 base from J, with 18 bases between.

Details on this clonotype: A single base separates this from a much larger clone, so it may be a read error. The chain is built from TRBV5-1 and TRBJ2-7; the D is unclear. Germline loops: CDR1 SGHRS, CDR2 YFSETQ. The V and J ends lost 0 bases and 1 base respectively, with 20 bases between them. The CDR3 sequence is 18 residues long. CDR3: CASSLGARATHLSYEQYF. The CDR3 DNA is TGCGCCAGCAGCTTGGGGGCACGGGCCACCCACCTATCCTACGAGCAGTACTTC.

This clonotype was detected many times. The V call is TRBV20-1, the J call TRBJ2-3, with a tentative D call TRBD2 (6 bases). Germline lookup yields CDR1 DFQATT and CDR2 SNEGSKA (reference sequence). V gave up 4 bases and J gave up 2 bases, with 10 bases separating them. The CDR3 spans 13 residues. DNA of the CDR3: TGCAGTGCTACGGGGCGGGACACAGATACGCAGTATTTT. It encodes CSATGRDTDTQYF.

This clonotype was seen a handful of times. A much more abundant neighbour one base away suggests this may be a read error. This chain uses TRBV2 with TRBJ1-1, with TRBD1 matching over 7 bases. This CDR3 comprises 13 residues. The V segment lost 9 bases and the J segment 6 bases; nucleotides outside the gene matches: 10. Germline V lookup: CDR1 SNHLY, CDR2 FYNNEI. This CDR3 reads CARRADRDAEAFF. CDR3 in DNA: TGTGCCAGAAGGGCTGACAGGGACGCTGAAGCTTTCTTT.

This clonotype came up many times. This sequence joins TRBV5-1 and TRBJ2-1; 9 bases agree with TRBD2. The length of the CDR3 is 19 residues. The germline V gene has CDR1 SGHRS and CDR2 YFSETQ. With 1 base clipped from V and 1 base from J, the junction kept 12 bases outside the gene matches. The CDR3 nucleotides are TGCGCCAGCAGCTTGATCTTGGGCGGGAGGGCCCAATCCTACAATGAGCAGTTCTTC. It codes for CASSLILGGRAQSYNEQFF.

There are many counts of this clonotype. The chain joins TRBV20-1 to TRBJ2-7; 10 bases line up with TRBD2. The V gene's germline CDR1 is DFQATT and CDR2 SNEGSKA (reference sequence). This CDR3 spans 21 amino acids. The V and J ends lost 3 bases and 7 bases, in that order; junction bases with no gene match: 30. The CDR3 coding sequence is TGCAGTGCTAGTAGTAGAATGGGGCTAGCGGGAGCAGGTGGTTTTTCTGGAGAGCAGTACTTC. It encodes CSASSRMGLAGAGGFSGEQYF.

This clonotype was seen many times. CDR3 in DNA: TGTGCCAGCAGCTTATTGGCTCCTACGACCACCGGGGAGCTGTTTTTT. Its translation is CASSLLAPTTTGELFF. The rearrangement joins TRBV7-3 to TRBJ2-2; D is unclear. Germline V gene data show CDR1 as SGHTA and CDR2 as FQGTGA. V was cut by 2 bases and J by 4 bases, with 14 bases left in between. This CDR3 contains 16 residues. Complete variable domain (other parts from reference TRBV7-3 and TRBJ2-2): GAGVSQTPSNKVTEKGKYVELRCDPISGHTALYWYRQSLGQGPEFLIYFQGTGAADDSGLPNDRFFAVRPEGSVSTLKIQRTERGDSAVYLCASSLLAPTTTGELFFGEGSRLTVL.

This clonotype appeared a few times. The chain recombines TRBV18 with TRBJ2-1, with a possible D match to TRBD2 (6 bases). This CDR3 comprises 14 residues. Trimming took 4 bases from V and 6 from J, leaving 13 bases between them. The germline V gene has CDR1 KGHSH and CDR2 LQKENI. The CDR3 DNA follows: TGTGCCAGCTCACTCGGGGGTACGATCAATGAGCAGTTCTTC. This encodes CASSLGGTINEQFF.

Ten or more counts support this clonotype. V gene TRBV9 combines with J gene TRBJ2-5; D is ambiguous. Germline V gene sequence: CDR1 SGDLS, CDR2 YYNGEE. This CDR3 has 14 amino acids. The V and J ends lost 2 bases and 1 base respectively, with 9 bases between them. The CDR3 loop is CASSVSWAQETQYF. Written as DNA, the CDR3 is TGTGCCAGCAGCGTCTCGTGGGCCCAAGAGACCCAGTACTTC.

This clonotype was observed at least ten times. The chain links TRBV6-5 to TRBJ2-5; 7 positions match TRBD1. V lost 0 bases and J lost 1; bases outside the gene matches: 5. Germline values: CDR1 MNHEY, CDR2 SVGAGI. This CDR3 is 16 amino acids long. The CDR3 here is CASSYSQGSFQETQYF. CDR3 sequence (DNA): TGTGCCAGCAGTTACTCACAGGGGTCTTTCCAAGAGACCCAGTACTTC.

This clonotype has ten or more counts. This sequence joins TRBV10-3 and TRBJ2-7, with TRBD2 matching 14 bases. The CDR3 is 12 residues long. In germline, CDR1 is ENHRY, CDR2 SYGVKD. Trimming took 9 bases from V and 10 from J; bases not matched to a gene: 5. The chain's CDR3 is CAIRGTSGSQYF. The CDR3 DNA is TGTGCCATTCGCGGGACTAGCGGGAGTCAGTACTTC.

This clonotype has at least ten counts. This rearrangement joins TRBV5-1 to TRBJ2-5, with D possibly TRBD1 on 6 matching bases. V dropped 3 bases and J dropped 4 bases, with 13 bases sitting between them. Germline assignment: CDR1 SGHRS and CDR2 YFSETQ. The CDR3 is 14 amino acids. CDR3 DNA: TGCGCCAGCAGCTCCTTAGAAGGGGGAGAGACCCAGTACTTC. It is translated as CASSSLEGGETQYF.

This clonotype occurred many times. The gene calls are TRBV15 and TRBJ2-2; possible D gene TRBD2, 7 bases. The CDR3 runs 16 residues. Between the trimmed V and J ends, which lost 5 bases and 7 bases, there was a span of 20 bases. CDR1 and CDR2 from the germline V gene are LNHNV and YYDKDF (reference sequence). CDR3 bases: TGTGCCACCAGCCCCCCGAGAGGGGGAGGGGGCGGGGAGCTGTTTTTT. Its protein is CATSPPRGGGGGELFF.

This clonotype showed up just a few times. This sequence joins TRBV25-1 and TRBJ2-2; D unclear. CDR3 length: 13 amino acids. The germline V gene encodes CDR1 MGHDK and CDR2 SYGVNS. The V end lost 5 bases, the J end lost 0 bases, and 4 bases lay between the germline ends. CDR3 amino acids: CASSPANTGELFF. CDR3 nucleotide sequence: TGTGCCAGCAGTCCGGCGAACACCGGGGAGCTGTTTTTT.

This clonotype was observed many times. CDR3 in DNA: TGTGCCTGGAGTGACCGGGGGGGGAGAGCGGTGAGGGAGCAGTACTTC. Encoded protein: CAWSDRGGRAVREQYF. The chain uses TRBV30 and TRBJ2-7, with 8 bases lining up with TRBD2. The CDR3 totals 16 residues. J lost 7 bases, V lost 1 base, and 15 bases had no gene match. Germline CDR1 and CDR2: GTSNPN and SVGIG (reference sequence).

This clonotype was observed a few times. CDR3 sequence reads: CASSEGDRIDGYTF. For the CDR3, the DNA is TGTGCCAGCAGTGAAGGTGACAGGATCGATGGCTACACCTTC. This chain links TRBV6-1 with TRBJ1-2; D is possibly TRBD1 (6 bases). Trimming cost V 1 base and J 6 bases, with 12 bases left between them. Looked up from germline, CDR1 is MNHNS and CDR2 is SASEGT. The CDR3 runs to 14 residues.